This T cell receptor (beta chain) originates from a study of T-cell reconstitution after alpha-beta-depleted transplantation in children. This clonotype came up a few times. V was clipped by 5 bases and J by 2 bases; unmatched bases: 5. The germline gives CDR1 SGHTA, CDR2 FQGNSA. The CDR3 extends over 14 amino acids. During its preparation, the TCRbeta library received unique molecular identifiers. A single record per CDR3 protein comes from TCRdb applying MiXCR to the PCR reads. Of some 300,000 distinct CDR3 sequences in the sample, 9% to 12% were seen once. This clonotype was obtained from a human donor who donated a stem cell graft to a child with acute lymphoblastic leukemia. This specimen was PBMCs from the stem cell graft donor, taken from the stem cell graft. V and J are TRBV7-2 and TRBJ1-2, with 7 nucleotides matching TRBD1. Written as DNA, the CDR3 is TGTGCCAGCAGCCGGGACAGCAGCAACTATGGCTACACCTTC. It codes for CASSRDSSNYGYTF.